This T cell receptor (beta chain) emerged from a study of shared clonotypes between healthy human individuals. Assay: immunoSEQ multiplex PCR; the TCRdb copy retains only in-frame clones and omits some. This table holds about 1.4 million clones, roughly 96% found once. CDR1 and CDR2 (germline): SEHNR, FQNEAQ (reference sequence). V was clipped by 0 bases and J by 0 bases, with 12 bases between them. This CDR3 contains 17 residues. This TCR derives from a man younger than 40 in good health. This rearrangement joins TRBV7-9 to TRBJ1-3; D call uncertain. Specimen: naive CD4+ T cells sorted from blood. Subset indicated: CD45RA+ positively selected. The CDR3 region is CASSLALAGRSGNTIYF. The CDR3, as DNA: TGTGCCAGCAGCTTAGCGCTGGCAGGCCGCTCTGGAAACACCATATATTTT.